Listed here is a single TCR beta chain. Its cognate antigen is unknown. The CDR3 extends over 15 amino acids. Germline V gene data show CDR1 as MGHRA and CDR2 as YSYEKL. The ends lost 2 bases at V and 6 bases at J; junction bases unmatched: 9. This record comes from a study of a mutant IDH1 vaccine in newly diagnosed glioma. For the study at large: Commencement of vaccination occurred 4-6 weeks following radiotherapy alone, or concurrently with temozolomide cycles. Study observations and caveats: Patients showed vaccine-induced immune responses at a rate of 93.3%. Apparently, pseudoprogression bore no relation to changes among the top peripheral T cell clonotypes.

Time point described: week 35, safety follow-up. All doses held 300 ug of mutant IDH1 20-mer peptide, with topical imiquimod. During weeks 1, 3, 5, 7, 11, 15, 19 and 23, patients received eight vaccinations. Repertoires were generated with immunoSEQ multiplex PCR, while TCRdb's copy carries only in-frame clones and drops some. The repertoire includes about 33,000 clones, roughly 77% of them detected once, and about 3.2% sits in the top ten. The clonotype was recovered from a man in his forties with glioma. Some clones in this sample may be carry-over from other donors' samples. The sample was PBMCs, taken from a glioma patient whose treatment included an IDH1 peptide vaccine. The chain combines TRBV4-1 with TRBJ2-5, with 7 bases fitting TRBD2. CDR3 loop: CASSQIWEGGKTQYF. CDR3 nucleotide sequence: TGCGCCAGCAGCCAAATATGGGAGGGTGGGAAGACCCAGTACTTC.